The 32 T cell receptor beta chains below all came from one sample that was sequenced in a study of blood T cell repertoires in COVID-19. Sequencing was performed with immunoSEQ multiplex PCR; in TCRdb, only in-frame clones are kept and a portion is missing. The sample comprises fewer than 250,000 clones, around 87% of which are singletons, and 3% to 3.5% rests with the top ten. The sequencing sample was made of peripheral blood. Receptor source: a man in his sixties with acute or convalescent COVID-19.

This chain uses TRBV11-3 with TRBJ2-2; D not certain. This CDR3 region has 11 residues. Germline values: CDR1 SGHNT, CDR2 YENEEA. V shed 7 bases and J shed 6 bases, with 6 bases lying between them. CDR3 region: CASTRSGELFF. CDR3 nucleotides: TGTGCCAGCACCAGATCCGGGGAGCTGTTTTTT.

V is TRBV11-2 and J is TRBJ2-7, with 8 bases matching TRBD2. V shed 4 bases, J shed 3 bases, and the junction held 11 bases outside the gene matches. This CDR3 contains 16 residues. Germline CDR1 SGHAT, CDR2 FQNNGV. The CDR3 DNA reads TGTGCCAGCAGCTCAATTAGCGGGGACTCGTACTACGAGCAGTACTTC. Translation gives CASSSISGDSYYEQYF.

The chain links TRBV25-1 to TRBJ2-7; D might be TRBD2 (5 bases). Trimming removed 1 base from V and 2 bases from J, with 15 bases in between. Germline lookup yields CDR1 MGHDK and CDR2 SYGVNS. The CDR3 runs 16 residues. CDR3 region: CASSESPIGETYEQYF. Written as DNA, the CDR3 is TGTGCCAGCAGTGAATCCCCCATCGGGGAAACCTACGAGCAGTACTTC.

This clone was counted only a few times. The chain combines TRBV14 with TRBJ1-3; unclear D gene. The V gene lost 5 bases and the J gene lost 5 bases, with 7 bases spanning the gap. This CDR3 is 12 amino acids long. Germline loops: CDR1 SGHDN, CDR2 FVKESK. CDR3 sequence: CASSSGRNTIYF. The DNA for the CDR3 is TGTGCCAGCAGCTCTGGGCGAAACACCATATATTTT.

The genes are TRBV29-1 and TRBJ1-1, with a weak D call TRBD1 (5 bases). V was cut by 2 bases and J by 5 bases, with 12 bases left in between. CDR3 length: 13 amino acids. Germline V CDR1 and CDR2: SQVTM, ANQGSEA. CDR3 protein: CSVEFQGQTEAFF. The DNA of the CDR3 is TGCAGCGTTGAATTCCAGGGCCAAACTGAAGCTTTCTTT. Full variable domain (outside the CDR3, taken from reference TRBV29-1 and TRBJ1-1): SAVISQKPSRDICQRGTSLTIQCQVDSQVTMMFWYRQQPGQSLTLIATANQGSEATYESGFVIDKFPISRPNLTFSTLTVSNMSPEDSSIYLCSVEFQGQTEAFFGQGTRLTVV.

The chain links TRBV2 to TRBJ2-3; a possible D gene is TRBD1 (6 bases). With 7 bases removed from V and 1 base from J, the gap between germline ends came to 15 bases. Per germline, CDR1 SNHLY and CDR2 FYNNEI. The CDR3 covers 15 residues. CDR3 DNA: TGTGCCAGCACGCCACAGGGTTCTGGCACAGATACGCAGTATTTT. This gives the protein CASTPQGSGTDTQYF.

This chain connects TRBV5-4 to TRBJ1-1; 8 nucleotides match TRBD1. Looked up from germline, CDR1 is SGHNT and CDR2 is YYREEE (reference sequence). With V trimmed by 2 bases and J by 3 bases, 6 bases remained unmatched. The CDR3 totals 15 residues. The CDR3 DNA reads TGTGCCAGCAGCTTACGGACAGGGTGGGACACTGAAGCTTTCTTT. It codes for CASSLRTGWDTEAFF.

This sequence joins TRBV10-3 and TRBJ1-4; D is ambiguous. Germline CDR1 reads ENHRY; CDR2 reads SYGVKD. Trimming stripped 0 bases from V and 10 bases from J, with 6 bases between. This CDR3 is built from 12 residues. The CDR3 here is CAISESGRKLFF. The CDR3 DNA reads as TGTGCCATCAGTGAGTCAGGGAGAAAACTGTTTTTT.

The chain has TRBV18 and TRBJ1-1; D might be TRBD1 (5 bases). The CDR3 is 16 amino acids. With 2 bases removed from V and 1 base from J, the gap between germline ends came to 14 bases. Per the germline V gene, CDR1 is KGHSH and CDR2 is LQKENI. The CDR3 region is CASSPGGPGANTEAFF. In DNA form, the CDR3 reads TGTGCCAGCTCACCAGGTGGCCCTGGGGCGAACACTGAAGCTTTCTTT.

The V gene is TRBV19, the J gene TRBJ2-7, with TRBD1 matching over 8 bases. Germline V CDR1 and CDR2: LNHDA, SQIVND (reference sequence). The J segment lost 4 bases and the V segment lost 3 bases, leaving 8 bases of the junction unmatched. This CDR3 comprises 15 residues. The CDR3 nucleotides read TGTGCCAGTAGTATTGGGCCAGGGGGCTGGTACGAGCAGTACTTC. Amino acid sequence: CASSIGPGGWYEQYF.

This chain uses TRBV12-5 with TRBJ1-2; D remains unclear. V lost 0 bases and J 4 bases, leaving 15 bases between the germline ends. Germline CDR1 and CDR2: LGHNT and FRNRAP. The CDR3 extends over 16 amino acids. The CDR3 is CASGLVGGRRTYGYTF. CDR3 sequence (DNA): TGTGCTAGTGGTTTGGTAGGAGGACGGCGGACCTATGGCTACACCTTC.

The chain links TRBV5-1 to TRBJ2-7; 7 positions match TRBD1. Germline V gives CDR1 SGHRS, CDR2 YFSETQ. J gave up 1 base and V 3 bases, and 16 bases lay outside the gene matches. The CDR3 has 18 amino acids. CDR3 DNA: TGCGCCAGCAGCTCCCGCCCCTTTCAGACAGGGTGGTCCTACGAGCAGTACTTC. Residues: CASSSRPFQTGWSYEQYF.

The chain is built from TRBV10-3 and TRBJ2-7; TRBD1 matches 7 bases. CDR3 length: 14 amino acids. Germline-derived CDR1 and CDR2 are ENHRY and SYGVKD. Trimming took 1 base from V and 4 from J; bases not matched to a gene: 4. The CDR3, as DNA: TGTGCCATCAGTGAGTGGAAACAGGGGTACGAGCAGTACTTC. Protein product: CAISEWKQGYEQYF.

The chain employs TRBV5-1 and TRBJ2-7; D remains unclear. Germline CDR1 SGHRS, CDR2 YFSETQ. The CDR3 consists of 14 residues. V shed 0 bases and J shed 0 bases, with 7 bases lying between them. Here the CDR3 reads CASSLEWASYEQYF. CDR3 sequence (DNA): TGCGCCAGCAGCTTGGAGTGGGCCTCCTACGAGCAGTACTTC.

The CDR3 sequence: CASRLATNTGELFF. The CDR3 DNA reads TGCGCCAGCAGGCTAGCGACGAACACCGGGGAGCTGTTTTTT. The rearrangement joins TRBV5-1 to TRBJ2-2; perhaps TRBD2 as D (6 bases). This CDR3 has 14 amino acids. Germline-derived CDR1 and CDR2 are SGHRS and YFSETQ. The V and J ends lost 5 bases and 0 bases respectively, with 8 bases between them.

The chain combines TRBV4-1 with TRBJ1-2; TRBD1 aligns across 7 bases. The CDR3 is 15 residues long. Germline CDR1 and CDR2: MGHRA and YSYEKL. Trimming took 3 bases from V and 4 from J; bases not matched to a gene: 8. CDR3 sequence: CASSQVGTATYGYTF. DNA of the CDR3: TGCGCCAGCAGCCAGGTTGGGACAGCGACCTATGGCTACACCTTC.

CDR3 nucleotides: TGTGCCAGCAGCCAGGAGAGACAGGGGGCTGCTAATGAAAAACTGTTTTTT. Encoded protein: CASSQERQGAANEKLFF. The chain recombines TRBV14 with TRBJ1-4; 10 bases match TRBD1. The CDR3 consists of 17 residues. V lost 3 bases, J lost 3 bases, and 7 bases stayed unmatched. Per germline, CDR1 SGHDN and CDR2 FVKESK.

This sequence joins TRBV7-2 and TRBJ2-1, with D hard to call. There are 16 residues in the CDR3. With 1 base removed from V and 5 bases from J, the gap between germline ends came to 15 bases. Looked up from germline, CDR1 is SGHTA and CDR2 is FQGNSA. The CDR3 reads CASSLGRRIVNNEQFF. In nucleotides, the CDR3 is TGTGCCAGCAGCTTAGGCCGTCGAATAGTCAACAATGAGCAGTTCTTC.

This clone was recorded at least ten times. The same CDR3 can be traced to other DNA sequences in this sample. The chain combines TRBV19 with TRBJ1-5; 12 nucleotides align to TRBD1. V trimming: 3 bases; J trimming: 6 bases; junction bases outside the gene matches: 3. This CDR3 region has 15 residues. The germline CDR1 and CDR2 sequences are LNHDA and SQIVND (reference sequence). The CDR3 loop reads CASSIGTGGGQPQHF. CDR3 nucleotide sequence: TGTGCCAGTAGTATTGGGACAGGGGGCGGTCAGCCCCAGCATTTT. Using reference TRBV19 and TRBJ1-5 for the parts outside the CDR3, the full variable domain is DGGITQSPKYLFRKEGQNVTLSCEQNLNHDAMYWYRQDPGQGLRLIYYSQIVNDFQKGDIAEGYSVSREKKESFPLTVTSAQKNPTAFYLCASSIGTGGGQPQHFGDGTRLSIL.

The rearrangement joins TRBV9 to TRBJ1-5; no definite D call. Trimming left V 3 bases short and J 0 bases short, with 7 bases between. CDR3 length equals 14 residues. Germline V CDR1 and CDR2: SGDLS, YYNGEE. As DNA, the CDR3 is TGTGCCAGCAGCGACGGTTATAGCAATCAGCCCCAGCATTTT. Encoded protein: CASSDGYSNQPQHF.

The chain uses TRBV7-2 and TRBJ2-3; TRBD2 matches 9 bases. In germline, CDR1 is SGHTA, CDR2 FQGNSA. V was clipped by 1 base and J by 7 bases; unmatched bases: 3. The CDR3 is 14 amino acids. The CDR3 loop reads CASSLVTSGYTQYF. CDR3 bases: TGTGCCAGCAGCTTAGTGACTAGCGGATATACGCAGTATTTT.

This rearrangement joins TRBV9 to TRBJ2-1; 11 bases match TRBD2. The V gene end was trimmed by 4 bases and the J gene end by 4 bases; junction bases not matched to a gene: 22. CDR3 length: 21 residues. Germline CDR1 SGDLS, CDR2 YYNGEE. Here the CDR3 DNA reads TGTGCCAGCAGCCCGAGACTAGCGGGGTTACGCCCACTCAAAACTTACAATGAGCAGTTCTTC. This gives the protein CASSPRLAGLRPLKTYNEQFF.

This rearrangement joins TRBV2 to TRBJ2-3, with TRBD2 matching 9 bases. The germline gives CDR1 SNHLY, CDR2 FYNNEI. This CDR3 contains 14 residues. V trimming: 5 bases; J trimming: 4 bases; junction bases outside the gene matches: 4. In DNA form, the CDR3 reads TGTGCCAGCAGTAATAGCGGGGGCGCAGATACGCAGTATTTT. Encoded protein: CASSNSGGADTQYF.

This sequence joins TRBV5-1 and TRBJ2-3, with 9 positions matching TRBD2. V dropped 5 bases and J dropped 2; count of bases not matched to a gene: 3. Germline CDR1 reads SGHRS; CDR2 reads YFSETQ. The CDR3 is 14 residues long. CDR3 sequence: CASRSGGSTDTQYF. Written as DNA, the CDR3 is TGCGCCAGCAGGAGCGGGGGGTCCACAGATACGCAGTATTTT.

The gene calls are TRBV28 and TRBJ1-2; D gene uncertain. With 8 bases removed from V and 0 bases from J, the gap between germline ends came to 10 bases. Germline CDR1 is MDHEN and CDR2 is SYDVKM. The CDR3 is 13 residues long. The CDR3 DNA reads as TGTGCCAGCCTTGAAGAGCCTAACTATGGCTACACCTTC. Translating it yields CASLEEPNYGYTF.

The gene calls are TRBV19 and TRBJ2-5; tentatively, D is TRBD1 (6 bases). V shed 7 bases and J shed 0 bases, with 9 bases lying between them. Germline V gene lookup returns CDR1 LNHDA and CDR2 SQIVND (reference sequence). The CDR3 is made up of 13 amino acids. The CDR3 region is CASKRTDQETQYF. As DNA, the CDR3 is TGTGCCAGTAAAAGGACAGACCAAGAGACCCAGTACTTC.

V and J are TRBV5-4 and TRBJ1-2, with D tentatively TRBD1 (5 bases). The CDR3 runs 13 residues. Germline V gene sequence: CDR1 SGHNT, CDR2 YYREEE (reference sequence). The V and J ends lost 0 bases and 6 bases respectively, with 9 bases between them. CDR3 in DNA: TGTGCCAGCAGCTTGGTTCAGGGAAATGGCTACACCTTC. Its protein product is CASSLVQGNGYTF.

The chain links TRBV27 to TRBJ2-5; D possibly corresponds to TRBD2 (5 bases). Trimming cost V 6 bases and J 5 bases, with 19 bases left between them. CDR1 and CDR2 from the germline V gene are MNHEY and SMNVEV (reference sequence). This CDR3 region has 15 residues. CDR3 protein: CASSPKGAFWETQYF. CDR3 sequence (DNA): TGTGCCAGCAGCCCTAAGGGAGCGTTTTGGGAGACCCAGTACTTC.

This clone appeared once. V and J are TRBV5-1 and TRBJ2-3; TRBD2 agrees at 8 bases. From germline, CDR1 is SGHRS and CDR2 YFSETQ. With V trimmed by 6 bases and J by 0 bases, 12 bases remained unmatched. The CDR3 extends over 17 amino acids. The chain's CDR3 is CASTPGGGTTSTDTQYF. DNA for the CDR3: TGCGCCAGCACCCCGGGGGGGGGAACAACTAGCACAGATACGCAGTATTTT.

This clone occurred once. The chain carries TRBV14 and TRBJ1-4, with 7 bases identical to TRBD1. The V segment lost 0 bases and the J segment 6 bases; nucleotides outside the gene matches: 10. The CDR3 totals 17 residues. The germline CDR1 and CDR2 sequences are SGHDN and FVKESK. The CDR3 protein is CASSQDSRGRRYEKLFF. CDR3 coding DNA: TGTGCCAGCAGCCAAGATTCTAGGGGGCGGAGGTATGAAAAACTGTTTTTT.

This clone was observed a single time. The chain is built from TRBV28 and TRBJ2-7, with D possibly TRBD1 on 6 matching bases. The CDR3 spans 13 residues. Looked up from germline, CDR1 is MDHEN and CDR2 is SYDVKM. Trimming cost V 8 bases and J 2 bases, with 13 bases left between them. Here the CDR3 DNA reads TGTGCCAGCCGTGAGAGGGGGACCTACGAGCAGTACTTC. Encoded protein: CASRERGTYEQYF.

The chain links TRBV28 to TRBJ1-1; the D gene is possibly TRBD1 (5 bases). Germline CDR1 and CDR2: MDHEN and SYDVKM. The CDR3 is 13 amino acids. Trimming took 6 bases from V and 1 from J, leaving 9 bases between them. The CDR3 region is CASSRDRNTEAFF. DNA of the CDR3: TGTGCCAGCAGCCGAGACAGGAACACTGAAGCTTTCTTT.